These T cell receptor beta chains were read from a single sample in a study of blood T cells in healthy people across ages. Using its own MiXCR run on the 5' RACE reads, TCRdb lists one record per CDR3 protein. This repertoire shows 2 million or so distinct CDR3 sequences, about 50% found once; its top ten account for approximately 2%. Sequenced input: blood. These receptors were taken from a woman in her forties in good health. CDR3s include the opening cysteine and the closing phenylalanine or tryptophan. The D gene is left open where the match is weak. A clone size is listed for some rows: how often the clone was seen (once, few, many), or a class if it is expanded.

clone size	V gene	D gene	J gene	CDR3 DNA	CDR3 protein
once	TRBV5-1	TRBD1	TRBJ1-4	TGCGCCAGCAGCTCGGGACAGCTAACTAATGAAAGACTGTTTTTT	CASSSGQLTNERLFF
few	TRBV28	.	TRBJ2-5	TGTGCCAGCAGTTCGCCTAGCGCGGGAGAGACCCAGTACTTC	CASSSPSAGETQYF
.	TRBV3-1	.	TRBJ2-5	TGTGCCAGCAGCCAAGCCCGGGGGTCCTACTTGGGAGAGACCCAGTACTTC	CASSQARGSYLGETQYF
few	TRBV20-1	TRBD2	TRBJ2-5	TGCAGTGCTGACCGTTCACTAGCGGGGGGACAAGAGACCCAGTACTTC	CSADRSLAGGQETQYF
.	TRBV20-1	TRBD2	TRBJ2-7	TGCAGCCCTAGCGGGGGGCCCTACGAGCAGTACTTC	CSPSGGPYEQYF
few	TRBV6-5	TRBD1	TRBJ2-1	TGTGCCAGCACCCGAGGACAGGGAGGTTGGTTCTTC	CASTRGQGGWFF
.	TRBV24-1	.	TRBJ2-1	TGTGCCACCAGTGATATTGGAGCCTCCTACAATGAACAGTTCTTC	CATSDIGASYNEQFF
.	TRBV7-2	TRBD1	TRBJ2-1	TGTGCCAGCAGCCGGGCGTCGGACAGGGAGAATGAGCAGTTCTTC	CASSRASDRENEQFF
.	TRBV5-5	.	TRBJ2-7	TGTGCCAGCGGGGAAGAGCTCTCCTACGAGCAGTACTTC	CASGEELSYEQYF
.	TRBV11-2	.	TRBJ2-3	TGTGCCAGCAGCCCGAACCCGGGGGCCCTCACAGATACGCAGTATTTT	CASSPNPGALTDTQYF
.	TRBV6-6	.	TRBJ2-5	TGTGCCAGCAGGCCTGGAGAGGGGTACAAGCAGTACTTC	CASRPGEGYKQYF
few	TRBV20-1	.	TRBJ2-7	TGCAGTGCTAGGCCCCCGGGACTCACGGTGGGTCGGCAGTACTTC	CSARPPGLTVGRQYF
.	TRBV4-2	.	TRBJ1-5	TGTGCCAGCAGCCCCGCTCGCGCGACGGATCAGCCCCAGCATTTT	CASSPARATDQPQHF
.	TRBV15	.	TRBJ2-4	TGTGCCACCAGCCTGGAAGGGAGCCTCAAAAACATTCAGTACTTC	CATSLEGSLKNIQYF
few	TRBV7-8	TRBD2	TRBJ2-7	TGTGCCAGCAGCTTAGGAGTTCCCGGGGAGGGCGAGCAGTACTTC	CASSLGVPGEGEQYF
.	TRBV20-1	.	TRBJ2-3	TGCAGTGCTAGTAAGGTCTACGCGGATACGCAGTATTTT	CSASKVYADTQYF
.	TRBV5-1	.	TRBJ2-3	TGCGCCAGCAGCTTGGAGCGGGTCCTCACAGATACGCAGTATTTT	CASSLERVLTDTQYF
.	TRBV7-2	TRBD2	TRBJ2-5	TGTGCCAGCAGCTTAGTGGGACTAGCGGGGGGACAAGAGACCCAGTACTTC	CASSLVGLAGGQETQYF
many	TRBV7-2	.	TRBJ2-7	TGTGCCAGCAGCTCCGCCGTGGGTCAGTACGAGCAGTACTTC	CASSSAVGQYEQYF
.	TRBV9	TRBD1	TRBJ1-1	TGTGCCAGCAGCGTGTTGGGGACAGGGAGCACTGAAGCTTTCTTT	CASSVLGTGSTEAFF
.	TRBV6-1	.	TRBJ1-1	TGTGCCAGCAGTGAGAATTGGGGACTGACTGAAGCTTTCTTT	CASSENWGLTEAFF
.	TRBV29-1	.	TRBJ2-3	TGCAGCGTTGCTCGCGCCCTCACAGATACGCAGTATTTT	CSVARALTDTQYF
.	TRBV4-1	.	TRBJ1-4	TGCGCCAGCAGCCAAGGTGCAGGGTATGAAAAACTGTTTTTT	CASSQGAGYEKLFF
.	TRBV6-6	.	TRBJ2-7	TGTGCCAGCGCCTTAACCGGTGCCCCTGCAGGACTATACGAGCAGTACTTC	CASALTGAPAGLYEQYF
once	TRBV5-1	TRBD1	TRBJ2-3	TGCGCCAGCAGCACTCCACAGGGGCCTGCTAGCACAGATACGCAGTATTTT	CASSTPQGPASTDTQYF
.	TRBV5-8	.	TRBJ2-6	TGTGCCAGCAGCTTTGGGCAGGTCATGGGGGGGGCCAACGTCCTGACTTTC	CASSFGQVMGGANVLTF
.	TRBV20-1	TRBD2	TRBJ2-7	TGCAGTGCTAGAGATTGGGAGCGGGGGGACTCCTACGAGCAGTACTTC	CSARDWERGDSYEQYF
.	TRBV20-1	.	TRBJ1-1	TGCAGTGCCCGAGGGGGGATGAGCACTGAAGCTTTCTTT	CSARGGMSTEAFF
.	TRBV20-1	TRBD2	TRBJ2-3	TGCAGTGCTAGACAGCTAGCGGGGGGCTCAGATACGCAGTATTTT	CSARQLAGGSDTQYF
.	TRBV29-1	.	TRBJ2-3	TGCAGCGTCACCGGTCCCAGGGGTCGCGGCGCAGGTACGCAGTATTTT	CSVTGPRGRGAGTQYF
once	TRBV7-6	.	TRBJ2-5	TGTGCCAGCAGCTCAGCCCGGGCTACCATAGAGACCCAGTACTTC	CASSSARATIETQYF
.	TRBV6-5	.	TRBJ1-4	TGTGCCAGCAGCCGAACACGAGCCCCCGGGGAAAAACTGTTTTTT	CASSRTRAPGEKLFF
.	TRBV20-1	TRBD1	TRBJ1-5	TGCAGTGCTAGTTCCGGACAGGGGCTGGGGCAGCCCCAGCATTTT	CSASSGQGLGQPQHF
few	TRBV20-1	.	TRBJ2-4	TGCAGTGCTAGAGTTGCGGGACAAGTAGCCAAAAACATTCAGTACTTC	CSARVAGQVAKNIQYF
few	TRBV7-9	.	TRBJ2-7	TGTGCCAGCAGCTCCCAGGGGACTGGCGAGCAGTACTTC	CASSSQGTGEQYF
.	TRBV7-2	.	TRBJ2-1	TGTGCCAGCACAGGGGGGGCCCTGTACAATGAGCAGTTCTTC	CASTGGALYNEQFF
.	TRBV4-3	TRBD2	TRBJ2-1	TGCGCCAGCAGTACTACCTGGCTAGCGGGGGTCAATGAGCAGTTCTTC	CASSTTWLAGVNEQFF
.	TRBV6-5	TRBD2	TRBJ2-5	TGTGCCAGCAGTTACTCGGGACTACCTGGGGAGACCCAGTACTTC	CASSYSGLPGETQYF
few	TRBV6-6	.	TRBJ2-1	TGTGCCAGCACTGAGGTGGGAAGGGACAATGAGCAGTTCTTC	CASTEVGRDNEQFF
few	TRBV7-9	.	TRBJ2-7	TGTGCCAGCAGCTTGGGGGGGCGTTGGGACTACGAGCAGTACTTC	CASSLGGRWDYEQYF
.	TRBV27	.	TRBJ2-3	TGTGCCAGCAGTTTATATGACAGCGCAGATACGCAGTATTTT	CASSLYDSADTQYF
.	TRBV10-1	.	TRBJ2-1	TGCGCCAGCAGTGAGAGGGCAGGGGCCGGCGAGCAGTTCTTC	CASSERAGAGEQFF
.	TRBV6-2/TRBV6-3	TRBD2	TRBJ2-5	TGTGCCAGCAGTTACCTGGTAGCGGGGGGCCAAGAGACCCAGTACTTC	CASSYLVAGGQETQYF
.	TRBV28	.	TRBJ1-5	TGTGCCAGCAGTTTTCAGGGACGAAGTAGGAATCAGCCCCAGCATTTT	CASSFQGRSRNQPQHF
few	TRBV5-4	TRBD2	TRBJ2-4	TGTGCCAGCAGCTACTTTAGCGGGGGGGCCGTCAAAAACATTCAGTACTTC	CASSYFSGGAVKNIQYF
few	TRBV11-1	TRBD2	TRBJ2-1	TGTGCCAGCAGCTTTGGAGCGGGAGAGGGCTACAATGAGCAGTTCTTC	CASSFGAGEGYNEQFF
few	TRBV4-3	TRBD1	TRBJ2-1	TGCGCCAGCAGCCGAGGACAGGGGAGTGAGCAGTTCTTC	CASSRGQGSEQFF
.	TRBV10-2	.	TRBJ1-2	TGCGCCAGCCTTCAGGGAGGCGATGGCTACACCTTC	CASLQGGDGYTF
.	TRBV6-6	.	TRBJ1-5	TGTGCCAGCAATCGACAGTACAATCAGCCCCAGCATTTT	CASNRQYNQPQHF
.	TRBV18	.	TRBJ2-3	TGTGCCAGCTCACCATATGGAGGAGGGGGGCCCGGTACAGATACGCAGTATTTT	CASSPYGGGGPGTDTQYF